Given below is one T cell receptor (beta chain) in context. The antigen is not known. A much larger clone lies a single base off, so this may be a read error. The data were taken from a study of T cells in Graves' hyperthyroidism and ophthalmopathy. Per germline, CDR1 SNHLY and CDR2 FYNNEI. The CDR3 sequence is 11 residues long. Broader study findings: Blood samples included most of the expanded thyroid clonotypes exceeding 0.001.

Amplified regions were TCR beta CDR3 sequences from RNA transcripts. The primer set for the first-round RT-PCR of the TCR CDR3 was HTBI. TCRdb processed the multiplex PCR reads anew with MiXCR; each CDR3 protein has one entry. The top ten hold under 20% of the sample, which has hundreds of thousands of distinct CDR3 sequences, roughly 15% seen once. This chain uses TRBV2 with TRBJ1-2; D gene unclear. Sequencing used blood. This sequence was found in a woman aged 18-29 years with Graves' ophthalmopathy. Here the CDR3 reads CASGNRNGCTF. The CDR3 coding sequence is TGTGCCAGCGGGAATAGGAATGGCTGCACCTTC.